The 26 T cell receptor beta chains listed next were all sequenced from one sample in a study of technical replicates of blood from a few donors. Assay used: immunoSEQ multiplex PCR; TCRdb lists only in-frame clones, some missing. The table lists 75,000 to 95,000 clones, 95% of them singletons, with about 0.26% in the top ten. The specimen sequenced was T cells isolated from PBMCs. Receptor source: a human donor in good health.

This clone appeared a single time. The CDR3 is CATSMGGNEKLFF. Here the CDR3 DNA reads TGTGCCACCAGTATGGGGGGAAATGAAAAACTGTTTTTT. The V gene is TRBV15, the J gene TRBJ1-4; D perhaps matches TRBD1 (5 bases). Germline assignment: CDR1 LNHNV and CDR2 YYDKDF (reference sequence). Between the trimmed V and J ends, which lost 6 bases and 5 bases, there was a span of 10 bases. CDR3 size: 13 residues. The complete variable domain, with remaining parts taken from reference TRBV15 and TRBJ1-4, reads DAMVIQNPRYQVTQFGKPVTLSCSQTLNHNVMYWYQQKSSQAPKLLFHYYDKDFNNEADTPDNFQSRRPNTSFCFLDIRSPGLGDTAMYLCATSMGGNEKLFFGSGTQLSVL.

This clone was counted once. V is TRBV7-9 and J is TRBJ2-1; 9 positions match TRBD2. The germline CDR1 and CDR2 sequences are SEHNR and FQNEAQ (reference sequence). Losses at the gene ends were 7 bases for V and 8 bases for J; bases not matched to a gene: 15. The CDR3 extends over 16 amino acids. Here the CDR3 reads CASTSLVPSGNDEQFF. CDR3 sequence (DNA): TGTGCCAGCACCTCCCTAGTGCCTAGCGGGAACGATGAGCAGTTCTTC.

Turning to this clone: Other DNA sequences within the sample encode an identical CDR3. The V and J genes are TRBV12-5 and TRBJ1-5; TRBD1 aligns across 9 bases. Germline lookup yields CDR1 LGHNT and CDR2 FRNRAP. With 5 bases clipped from V and 5 bases from J, the junction kept 4 bases outside the gene matches. CDR3 size: 14 residues. CDR3: CASGMGQGDQPQHF. The CDR3, as DNA: TGTGCTAGTGGTATGGGACAGGGAGATCAGCCCCAGCATTTT. Supplemented by reference TRBV12-5 and TRBJ1-5, the full variable domain reads DARVTQTPRHKVTEMGQEVTMRCQPILGHNTVFWYRQTMMQGLELLAYFRNRAPLDDSGMPKDRFSAEMPDATLATLKIQPSEPRDSAVYFCASGMGQGDQPQHFGDGTRLSIL.

V gene TRBV27 combines with J gene TRBJ2-5; 8 positions match TRBD1. CDR1 MNHEY and CDR2 SMNVEV come from the germline V gene (reference sequence). This CDR3 contains 20 residues. Trimming at V came to 1 base and at J to 6 bases, leaving 22 bases not matched to a gene. CDR3 sequence (DNA): TGTGCCAGCAGTTTATTTGGAGATGTTTCTAGACAGGGGAAAATGCAGACCCAGTACTTC. Translation gives CASSLFGDVSRQGKMQTQYF.

This clone was picked up one time. The chain recombines TRBV6-5 with TRBJ2-1, with a tentative D call TRBD2 (6 bases). Germline lookup yields CDR1 MNHEY and CDR2 SVGAGI. The CDR3 length is 14 residues. V was cut by 8 bases and J by 13 bases, with 24 bases left in between. In nucleotides, the CDR3 is TGTGCCAGCCGGACCTTAGGGACTGTCGGTTTCCAGTTCTTC. Protein sequence: CASRTLGTVGFQFF.

The chain uses TRBV7-3 and TRBJ2-3, with a weak D call TRBD1 (6 bases). Germline V gives CDR1 SGHTA, CDR2 FQGTGA. V was cut by 5 bases and J by 7 bases, with 13 bases left in between. This CDR3 is 13 amino acids long. CDR3 in DNA: TGTGCCAGCAGCGATTCCGGGACAAATACGCAGTATTTT. Its translation: CASSDSGTNTQYF.

V and J are TRBV5-1 and TRBJ1-2, with 7 bases identical to TRBD1. The CDR3 covers 16 residues. Germline V lookup: CDR1 SGHRS, CDR2 YFSETQ. With V trimmed by 0 bases and J by 0 bases, 5 bases remained unmatched. The DNA for the CDR3 is TGCGCCAGCAGCTTGGGGACAGGCCTAACTAACTATGGCTACACCTTC. Translating gives CASSLGTGLTNYGYTF. Drawing the rest from reference TRBV5-1 and TRBJ1-2, the complete variable domain is KAGVTQTPRYLIKTRGQQVTLSCSPISGHRSVSWYQQTPGQGLQFLFEYFSETQRNKGNFPGRFSGRQFSNSRSEMNVSTLELGDSALYLCASSLGTGLTNYGYTFGSGTRLTVV.

The rearrangement uses TRBV4-2 and TRBJ1-3, with unresolved D. Germline V CDR1 and CDR2: LGHNA, YNFKEQ. The CDR3 spans 14 residues. The V gene lost 1 base and the J gene lost 7 bases, with 11 bases spanning the gap. The CDR3 DNA follows: TGTGCCAGCAGCCAAGGGGTCGGGAGTAACACCATATATTTT. Residues: CASSQGVGSNTIYF.

The rearrangement uses TRBV6-6 and TRBJ2-1, with 7 bases matching TRBD1. After removal of 2 bases from V and 4 bases from J, the junction contained 5 bases not matched to a gene. The CDR3 sequence is 15 residues long. Germline V gene lookup returns CDR1 MNHNY and CDR2 SVGAGI (reference sequence). The CDR3 region has the DNA TGTGCCAGCAGTTACAAGGGGGCGCGTTACAATGAGCAGTTCTTC. It translates to CASSYKGARYNEQFF.

The rearrangement joins TRBV11-2 to TRBJ1-1, with a tentative D call TRBD1 (5 bases). Germline CDR1 and CDR2: SGHAT and FQNNGV. Trimming left V 5 bases short and J 4 bases short, with 11 bases between. The CDR3 sequence is 13 residues long. The CDR3 nucleotides are TGTGCCAGCAGCATCTGGAGGGGCACTGAAGCTTTCTTT. Its protein product is CASSIWRGTEAFF.

The genes are TRBV14 and TRBJ1-5; D remains ambiguous. The CDR3 is 11 amino acids. Trimming took 9 bases from V and 9 from J, leaving 12 bases between them. Looked up from germline, CDR1 is SGHDN and CDR2 is FVKESK. The CDR3 protein is CARKLIWPQHF. For the CDR3, the DNA is TGTGCCAGGAAACTAATTTGGCCCCAGCATTTT.

The chain is built from TRBV5-1 and TRBJ1-5, with 9 positions matching TRBD1. The CDR3 totals 14 residues. V lost 4 bases to trimming and J lost 5 bases; unmatched junction nucleotides: 4. CDR1 is SGHRS, CDR2 YFSETQ, per germline. The CDR3 coding sequence is TGCGCCAGCAGCCGGGGACAGGGAGATCAGCCCCAGCATTTT. Amino acid sequence: CASSRGQGDQPQHF.

V usage is TRBV7-9 and J usage is TRBJ1-2; D might be TRBD1 (6 bases). CDR1 and CDR2 (germline): SEHNR, FQNEAQ (reference sequence). Between the trimmed V and J ends, which lost 3 bases and 0 bases, there was a span of 11 bases. The CDR3 length is 15 residues. The CDR3 DNA sequence: TGTGCCAGCAGCTTTGGCACAGGGACTAACTATGGCTACACCTTC. Residues: CASSFGTGTNYGYTF.

Of note for this clone: One end of the junction varies from germline; a read error may be responsible. The V and J genes are TRBV6-1 and TRBJ2-7, with 9 bases identical to TRBD2. The CDR3 contains 12 residues. Germline assignment: CDR1 MNHNS and CDR2 SASEGT. This chain's CDR3 is CASSEARLAVNF. In DNA, the CDR3 is TGTGCCAGCAGTGAGGCCCGACTAGCGGTGAACTTC.

Here the CDR3 reads CASSAPGQGANTEAFF. CDR3 coding DNA: TGTGCCAGCAGTGCTCCGGGACAGGGGGCGAACACTGAAGCTTTCTTT. The chain combines TRBV28 with TRBJ1-1; TRBD1 agrees at 12 bases. The J segment lost 1 base and the V segment lost 5 bases, leaving 5 bases of the junction unmatched. Germline V gene lookup returns CDR1 MDHEN and CDR2 SYDVKM. The CDR3 has 16 residues.

The rearrangement uses TRBV5-6 and TRBJ1-5, with 7 bases matching TRBD1. Germline trimming cut 4 bases from V and 0 bases from J; bases unmatched to any gene: 13. This CDR3 comprises 18 residues. Germline V gene data show CDR1 as SGHDT and CDR2 as YYEEEE. The CDR3 DNA is TGTGCCAGCAGCAGGGGGACAGTGGGCCCCTATAGCAATCAGCCCCAGCATTTT. Translating gives CASSRGTVGPYSNQPQHF.

This chain's CDR3 is CASSPSNAGTLNTIYF. The CDR3 nucleotides are TGTGCCAGCAGCCCCTCTAACGCGGGGACCCTAAACACCATATATTTT. The chain employs TRBV7-9 and TRBJ1-3, with D possibly being TRBD1 (5 bases). The CDR3 is made up of 16 amino acids. Germline CDR1 reads SEHNR; CDR2 reads FQNEAQ (reference sequence). V gave up 5 bases and J gave up 6 bases, with 20 bases separating them.

J is TRBJ1-2 and V is TRBV2; D unclear. Trimming took 3 bases from V and 2 from J, leaving 10 bases between them. The CDR3 is 14 residues long. Germline CDR1 is SNHLY and CDR2 is FYNNEI. In nucleotides, the CDR3 is TGTGCCAGCAGTGAGGGGAGAGGGAACTATGGCTACACCTTC. Encoded protein: CASSEGRGNYGYTF.

A few counts support this clone. CDR3 sequence reads: CASSSSRTGNTIYF. The CDR3 nucleotides are TGTGCCAGCAGCTCGTCTAGGACTGGAAACACCATATATTTT. The chain links TRBV11-2 to TRBJ1-3, with D unclear. Trimming cost V 4 bases and J 2 bases, with 9 bases left between them. Per germline, CDR1 SGHAT and CDR2 FQNNGV. This CDR3 contains 14 residues.

The chain uses TRBV18 and TRBJ2-7, with TRBD1 identical over 12 bases. After removal of 2 bases from V and 4 bases from J, the junction contained 6 bases not matched to a gene. Germline V gene sequence: CDR1 KGHSH, CDR2 LQKENI. This CDR3 spans 16 amino acids. CDR3: CASSPLGQGAIYEQYF. Written as DNA, the CDR3 is TGTGCCAGCTCACCATTGGGACAGGGGGCGATATACGAGCAGTACTTC.

This clone showed up just once. This chain connects TRBV11-2 to TRBJ2-7, with 11 bases fitting TRBD2. Per the germline V gene, CDR1 is SGHAT and CDR2 is FQNNGV. The length of the CDR3 is 15 residues. V gave up 5 bases and J gave up 4 bases; unmatched junction bases: 7. The CDR3 here is CASSRTGTSGYEQYF. The CDR3 DNA reads TGTGCCAGCAGCCGAACCGGGACTAGCGGTTACGAGCAGTACTTC. Based on the CDR3 plus reference TRBV11-2 and TRBJ2-7, the full variable domain is EAGVAQSPRYKIIEKRQSVAFWCNPISGHATLYWYQQILGQGPKLLIQFQNNGVVDDSQLPKDRFSAERLKGVDSTLKIQPAKLEDSAVYLCASSRTGTSGYEQYFGPGTRLTVT.

The chain uses TRBV28 and TRBJ2-7, with 9 nucleotides matching TRBD2. The germline CDR1 and CDR2 sequences are MDHEN and SYDVKM. Trimming removed 3 bases from V and 3 bases from J; junction bases left unmatched: 6. This CDR3 comprises 15 residues. The CDR3 DNA reads as TGTGCCAGCAGTTTCGGACTAGCGAGCTACTACGAGCAGTACTTC. The encoded protein is CASSFGLASYYEQYF.

The chain links TRBV29-1 to TRBJ2-7, with D maybe TRBD2 (6 bases). V was shortened by 7 bases and J by 1 base, with 14 bases between the two germline ends. The CDR3 consists of 13 residues. Germline V CDR1 and CDR2: SQVTM, ANQGSEA. The CDR3 DNA follows: TGCAGCGGCGGGGACTTATTATCCTACGAGCAGTACTTC. It encodes CSGGDLLSYEQYF.

This clone was seen only once. The rearrangement uses TRBV4-2 and TRBJ2-1; TRBD2 aligns across 8 bases. The V gene's germline CDR1 is LGHNA and CDR2 YNFKEQ. CDR3 length: 15 amino acids. The J segment lost 4 bases and the V segment lost 0 bases, leaving 2 bases of the junction unmatched. The CDR3 DNA reads as TGTGCCAGCAGCCAAGACGGGACTAGTTACAATGAGCAGTTCTTC. Its protein is CASSQDGTSYNEQFF.

The rearrangement links TRBV5-1 to TRBJ1-1, with no clear D. Between the trimmed V and J ends, which lost 4 bases and 2 bases, there was a span of 9 bases. This CDR3 comprises 13 residues. The germline gives CDR1 SGHRS, CDR2 YFSETQ. The CDR3 DNA reads TGCGCCAGCAGCCCGGGTAGCAACACTGAAGCTTTCTTT. Its protein product is CASSPGSNTEAFF.

The rearrangement links TRBV10-3 to TRBJ2-1, with D perhaps TRBD2 (5 bases). This CDR3 is built from 19 residues. Germline V lookup: CDR1 ENHRY, CDR2 SYGVKD. The V end lost 7 bases, the J end lost 4 bases, and 29 bases lay between the germline ends. The CDR3 sequence: CAIKEGSKNSLKSYNEQFF. Here the CDR3 DNA reads TGTGCCATCAAAGAGGGATCGAAGAACAGCCTAAAAAGTTACAATGAGCAGTTCTTC.